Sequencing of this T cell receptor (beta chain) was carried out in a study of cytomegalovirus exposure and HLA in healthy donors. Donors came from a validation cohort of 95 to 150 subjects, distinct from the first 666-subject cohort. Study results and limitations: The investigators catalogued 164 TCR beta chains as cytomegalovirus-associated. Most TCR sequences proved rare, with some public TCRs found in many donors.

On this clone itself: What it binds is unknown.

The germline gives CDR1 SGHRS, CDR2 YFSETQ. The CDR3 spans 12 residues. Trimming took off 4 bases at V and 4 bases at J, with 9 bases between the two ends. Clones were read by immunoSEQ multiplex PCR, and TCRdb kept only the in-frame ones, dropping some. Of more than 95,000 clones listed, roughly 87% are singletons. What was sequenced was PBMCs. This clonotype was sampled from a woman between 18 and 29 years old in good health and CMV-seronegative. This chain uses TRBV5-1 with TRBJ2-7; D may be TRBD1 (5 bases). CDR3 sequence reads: CASSPDSYEQYF. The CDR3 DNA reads TGCGCCAGCAGCCCAGACAGTTACGAGCAGTACTTC.